These 5 T cell receptor beta chains were all obtained from the same sample, sequenced in a study of early T cells in non-severe SARS-CoV-2 infection. Each CDR3 protein gets one entry after TCRdb re-called the 5' RACE reads with MiXCR. The table has around 82,000 distinct CDR3 sequences, about an eighth seen once. Sequenced sample: whole blood. Every receptor here comes from an adult who was a healthcare worker with PCR-confirmed SARS-CoV-2 infection or an uninfected control (not recorded which).

In this sample, this clonotype turned up many times. The V gene is TRBV30, the J gene TRBJ2-2; D uncertain. V lost 3 bases and J lost 4, with 6 bases in between. The CDR3 spans 12 residues. Looked up from germline, CDR1 is GTSNPN and CDR2 is SVGIG (reference sequence). This CDR3 is CAWSYGTGELFF. Written as DNA, the CDR3 is TGTGCCTGGAGCTATGGCACCGGGGAGCTGTTTTTT.

V and J are TRBV5-1 and TRBJ2-3, with 12 bases matching TRBD1. The V gene end was trimmed by 0 bases and the J gene end by 4 bases; junction bases not matched to a gene: 3. The CDR3 covers 16 residues. Germline lookup yields CDR1 SGHRS and CDR2 YFSETQ. CDR3 sequence (DNA): TGCGCCAGCAGCTTGGAGGGACAGGGGGCCTCAGATACGCAGTATTTT. This encodes CASSLEGQGASDTQYF.

There are many counts of this clonotype. The chain has TRBV27 and TRBJ2-2; D is unclear. There are 15 residues in the CDR3. Germline loops: CDR1 MNHEY, CDR2 SMNVEV (reference sequence). With 5 bases removed from V and 4 bases from J, the gap between germline ends came to 14 bases. Here the CDR3 reads CASSPHPERTGELFF. In nucleotides, the CDR3 is TGTGCCAGCAGTCCCCACCCCGAACGCACCGGGGAGCTGTTTTTT.

This clonotype has at least ten counts. The genes are TRBV12-3 or TRBV12-4 and TRBJ1-5; a possible D gene is TRBD1 (5 bases). With 4 bases removed from V and 7 bases from J, the gap between germline ends came to 14 bases. This CDR3 spans 14 amino acids. CDR3 protein: CASSSQQEGQPQHF. Written as DNA, the CDR3 is TGTGCCAGCAGTTCGCAACAGGAGGGGCAGCCCCAGCATTTT.

The chain combines TRBV30 with TRBJ2-7; maybe TRBD2 (5 bases). The CDR3 runs to 11 residues. Germline values: CDR1 GTSNPN, CDR2 SVGIG (reference sequence). Trimming left V 0 bases short and J 6 bases short, with 6 bases between. The CDR3 here is CAWSVAAEQYF. Written as DNA, the CDR3 is TGTGCCTGGAGTGTAGCGGCCGAGCAGTACTTC. The full variable domain, completed using reference TRBV30 and TRBJ2-7, is SQTIHQWPATLVQPVGSPLSLECTVEGTSNPNLYWYRQAAGRGLQLLFYSVGIGQISSEVPQNLSASRPQDRQFILSSKKLLLSDSGFYLCAWSVAAEQYFGPGTRLTVT.